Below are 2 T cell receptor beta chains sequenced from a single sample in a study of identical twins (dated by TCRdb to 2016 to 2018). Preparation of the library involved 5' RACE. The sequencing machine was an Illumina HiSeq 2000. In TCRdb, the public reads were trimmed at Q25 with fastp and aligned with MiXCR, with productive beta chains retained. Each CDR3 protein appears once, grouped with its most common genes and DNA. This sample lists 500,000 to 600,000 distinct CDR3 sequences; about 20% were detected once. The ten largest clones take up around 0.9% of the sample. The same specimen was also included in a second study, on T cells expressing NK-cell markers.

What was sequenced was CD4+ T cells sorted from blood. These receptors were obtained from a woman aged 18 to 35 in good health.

CDR3 sequence (DNA): TGCAGTGCGTCGCGCGAGGCGAACACCGGGGAGCTGTTTTTT. This codes for CSASREANTGELFF. This rearrangement joins TRBV20-1 to TRBJ2-2, with no clear D. V lost 6 bases, J lost 0 bases, and 11 bases lay in between. The CDR3 has 14 amino acids. Germline lookup yields CDR1 DFQATT and CDR2 SNEGSKA (reference sequence).

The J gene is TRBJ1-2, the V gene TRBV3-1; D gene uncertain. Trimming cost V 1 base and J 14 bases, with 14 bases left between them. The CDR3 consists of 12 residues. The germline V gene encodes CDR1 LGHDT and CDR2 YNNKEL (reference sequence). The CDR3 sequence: CASSQGMEPETF. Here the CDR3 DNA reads TGTGCCAGCAGCCAAGGCATGGAGCCGGAGACCTTC.